Listed below are T cell receptor beta chains from one sample, sequenced in a study of CD4 and CD8 cells across lung adenocarcinoma regions. One entry per CDR3 protein, called by TCRdb with MiXCR from the PCR reads. The table shows several thousand distinct CDR3 sequences, with roughly 40% occurring only once. Sequenced: CD4+ T cells from the margin of a lung tumor. All receptors derive from a male donor with lung adenocarcinoma. The CD4 and CD8 labels of this study may be unreliable. Both conserved end residues are part of each CDR3. The order of the fields is clone size, J gene, D gene, V gene, CDR3 protein, CDR3 DNA. D genes are given only for firm matches. Size tells how often a clone was seen (once, few, many) or the class of an expanded clone, and some rows leave it out.

>.|TRBJ2-3|TRBD2|TRBV29-1
CSVVGPSGGSTDTQYF
TGCAGCGTTGTGGGCCCTAGCGGGGGGAGCACAGATACGCAGTATTTT
>many|TRBJ2-5|.|TRBV6-1
CASSVSGPGEQYF
TGTGCCAGCAGTGTGTCGGGCCCTGGGGAGCAGTACTTC
>.|TRBJ2-3|TRBD1|TRBV5-1
CASSLGTGARDTQYF
TGCGCCAGCAGCTTGGGTACAGGGGCGCGGGATACGCAGTATTTT
>many|TRBJ2-2|TRBD1|TRBV6-1
CASTQDRDIGELFF
TGTGCCAGCACCCAAGACAGGGACATCGGGGAGCTGTTTTTT
>.|TRBJ1-6|.|TRBV6-5
CASSYSLTQDNSPLHF
TGTGCCAGCAGTTACTCCCTGACACAGGATAATTCACCCCTCCACTTT
>.|TRBJ1-1|.|TRBV6-5
CASSLTFQGNTEAFF
TGTGCCAGCAGTTTGACTTTCCAGGGGAACACTGAAGCTTTCTTT
>.|TRBJ2-3|.|TRBV6-1
CASKEGNADTQYF
TGTGCCAGCAAGGAGGGCAATGCAGATACGCAGTATTTT
>few|TRBJ1-2|.|TRBV4-1
CASSQGDLLYGYTF
TGCGCCAGCAGCCAAGGGGACCTTCTCTATGGCTACACCTTC
>medium-sized|TRBJ2-1|.|TRBV6-1
CATRGRDRNKEDNEQFF
TGTGCCACCCGTGGTAGGGACCGAAATAAGGAGGACAATGAGCAGTTCTTC
>few|TRBJ2-7|.|TRBV6-1
CASRKGDFPYEQYF
TGTGCCAGCAGAAAAGGGGATTTTCCCTACGAGCAGTACTTC
>medium-sized|TRBJ2-2|TRBD2|TRBV25-1
CASSVKSSGAFNTGELFF
TGTGCCAGCAGTGTGAAGAGTAGCGGGGCCTTTAACACCGGGGAGCTGTTTTTT
>once|TRBJ2-2|TRBD2|TRBV7-2
CASTWTSGRYELFF
TGTGCCAGCACTTGGACTAGCGGGAGGTATGAGCTGTTTTTT
>.|TRBJ1-3|TRBD1|TRBV6-1
CASSRQGADGNTIYF
TGTGCCAGCAGCCGACAGGGGGCGGATGGAAACACCATATATTTT
>.|TRBJ2-4|.|TRBV7-6
CVLCRVSGQAAKNTQYF
TGTGTCCTCTGCCGCGTCTCGGGGCAGGCTGCAAAAAACACTCAGTACTTC
>large|TRBJ2-1|TRBD1|TRBV10-1
CASSGTDRGPYNEQFF
TGCGCCAGCAGTGGAACAGACAGGGGCCCCTACAATGAGCAGTTCTTC
>.|TRBJ1-3|.|TRBV10-2
CASSDRRGGNTIYF
TGCGCCAGCAGTGACCGAAGGGGCGGAAACACCATATATTTT
>few|TRBJ1-4|.|TRBV6-1
CASYRANEKLFF
TGTGCCAGCTACAGGGCGAATGAAAAACTGTTTTTT
>.|TRBJ2-5|TRBD2|TRBV6-1
CASTPGLAGGMLSKGETQYF
TGTGCCAGCACTCCGGGACTAGCGGGGGGGATGTTATCCAAGGGAGAGACCCAGTACTTC
>many|TRBJ2-3|.|TRBV7-8
CASSLERSGGTDTQYF
TGTGCCAGCAGCCTCGAGCGTTCGGGAGGCACAGATACGCAGTATTTT
>large|TRBJ2-1|TRBD2|TRBV11-2
CASSPPLAGVRNEQFF
TGTGCCAGCAGCCCCCCCCTAGCGGGAGTTCGGAATGAGCAGTTCTTC
>few|TRBJ2-3|TRBD1|TRBV6-4
CASSDAPSQGAVTDTQYF
TGTGCCAGCAGTGACGCCCCTTCGCAGGGGGCGGTGACAGATACGCAGTATTTT
>.|TRBJ1-1|.|TRBV6-4
CATRPGGLMNTEAFF
TGTGCCACCCGACCGGGAGGGCTTATGAACACTGAAGCTTTCTTT
>medium-sized|TRBJ2-3|.|TRBV6-1
CASTGLARDTQYF
TGTGCCAGCACGGGGCTAGCAAGGGATACGCAGTATTTT
>.|TRBJ2-5|.|TRBV15
CATSRDWSPRGGVQETQYF
TGTGCCACCAGCAGAGATTGGTCTCCCCGCGGCGGGGTACAAGAGACCCAGTACTTC
>.|TRBJ2-3|.|TRBV6-4
CAGRGDRDQDTQYF
TGTGCGGGCAGGGGGGACAGAGACCAAGATACCCAGTATTTT
>few|TRBJ2-5|.|TRBV6-1
CASSPRKQETQYF
TGTGCCAGCAGTCCACGGAAGCAAGAGACCCAGTACTTC
>.|TRBJ2-3|.|TRBV6-1
CAGSGLRGKETQYF
TGTGCGGGCAGTGGGCTCCGCGGCAAAGAGACCCAGTACTTT
>.|TRBJ2-1|.|TRBV11-3
CASSLGPSSYNEQFF
TGTGCCAGCAGCTTGGGACCATCCTCCTACAATGAGCAGTTCTTC
>.|TRBJ2-3|.|TRBV27
CASRSVGGPRAKNMQYF
TGTGCCAGCAGATCCGTAGGGGGGCCGCGGGCGAAAAATATGCAGTATTTT
>.|TRBJ2-1|.|TRBV10-3
CAISPGGEYNEQFF
TGTGCCATCAGTCCCGGCGGGGAGTACAATGAGCAGTTCTTC
>.|TRBJ2-3|.|TRBV7-6
CASSLSLRQVSTNAQYF
TGTGCCAGCAGTTTATCTCTCAGGCAGGTTAGCACAAATGCGCAGTATTTT
>.|TRBJ2-7|.|TRBV27
CAAKPSVGVKYTQYF
TGTGCCGCGAAACCTAGCGTCGGAGTCAAGTATACGCAGTACTTC
>few|TRBJ1-3|.|TRBV6-1
CASSVDGASGNTIYF
TGTGCCAGCAGCGTCGACGGGGCCTCTGGAAACACCATATATTTT
>.|TRBJ2-5|TRBD2|TRBV6-5
CASSLRGGGGGDAETQYF
TGTGCCAGCAGTCTACGGGGAGGTGGCGGGGGGGACGCAGAGACGCAGTATTTC
>few|TRBJ2-3|.|TRBV6-1
CASNGGPNTDTQYF
TGTGCCAGCAATGGGGGCCCGAACACAGATACGCAGTATTTT
>once|TRBJ2-2|TRBD2|TRBV20-1
CSATTQREGYGELFF
TGCAGTGCTACAACCCAGCGGGAGGGGTACGGGGAGCTGTTTTTT
>.|TRBJ2-1|.|TRBV10-2
CASSESTDPYNEQFF
TGCGCCAGCAGTGAGTCGACAGATCCCTACAATGAGCAGTTCTTC
>few|TRBJ2-7|TRBD2|TRBV6-5
CASSYSRSPGLAGGQYEQYF
TGTGCCAGCAGTTACTCGAGATCTCCGGGACTAGCGGGGGGGCAGTATGAGCAGTACTTC
>medium-sized|TRBJ2-3|.|TRBV6-5
CATERDPTDTQYF
TGTGCCACCGAGCGTGACCCGACAGATACGCAGTATTTT
>medium-sized|TRBJ2-1|.|TRBV10-3
CAISESESEGGNEQFF
TGTGCCATCAGTGAGAGCGAATCTGAGGGGGGCAATGAGCAGTTCTTC
>.|TRBJ2-4|.|TRBV6-1
CASNPWVGAPDTQYF
TGTGCCAGCAACCCATGGGTGGGAGCCCCAGATACGCAGTACTTC
>.|TRBJ2-5|TRBD1|TRBV6-1
CASNRGGETQYF
TGTGCCAGCAACAGGGGCGGAGAGACCCAGTACTTC
>.|TRBJ2-4|.|TRBV7-2
CASSLHGAGMWAKDTQYF
TGTGCCAGCAGCTTACACGGAGCGGGTATGTGGGCCAAAGACACTCAGTACTTC
>many|TRBJ2-5|TRBD2|TRBV4-1
CASSPPSGRAGETQYF
TGCGCCAGCAGCCCCCCTAGCGGGAGGGCCGGGGAGACCCAGTACTTC
>many|TRBJ1-5|TRBD1|TRBV7-2
CASSGGTGFKPQHF
TGTGCCAGCAGCGGAGGGACAGGGTTTAAGCCCCAGCATTTT
>.|TRBJ2-4|.|TRBV6-1
CASSEGGVRGKDMQYF
TGTGCCAGCAGTGAAGGGGGGGTGAGGGGCAAAGATATGCAGTACTTC
>.|TRBJ2-2|.|TRBV12-3/TRBV12-4
CASSRRVGGTGALYF
TGTGCCAGCAGCCGCAGGGTAGGCGGCACAGGTGCGCTGTATTTT
>few|TRBJ2-5|.|TRBV12-3/TRBV12-4
CASSLAGLAETQYF
TGTGCCAGCAGTTTAGCTGGGCTAGCAGAGACCCAGTACTTC
>.|TRBJ1-2|TRBD1|TRBV6-1
CASSEGTGLYGYTF
TGTGCCAGCAGTGAAGGGACAGGTCTATATGGCTACACCTTC